This TCR beta chain was observed in a study of tumor-infiltrating lymphocytes in localized non-small cell lung cancer. Across the whole study: From each patient, both tumor and uninvolved lung, non-adjacent to tumor, were sampled. Whole-study findings and limits: TCRbeta sequencing showed higher T cell infiltration in tumors than uninvolved lung. No T-cell fraction difference was seen between IM1 and IM2 tumors.

Measured with immunoSEQ multiplex PCR; TCRdb has only the in-frame clones, and not every one. The repertoire has about 15,000 clones, 65% to 75% of them found once; the top ten carry less than 6%. A few counts support this clone. The antigen remains undetermined. The clonotype originates from a human donor with non-small cell lung cancer. Material for sequencing was lung tumor tissue.

The CDR3 sequence: CASSDTRTYEQYF. The CDR3 DNA sequence: TGTGCCAGCAGTGATACTAGAACCTACGAGCAGTACTTC. This chain uses TRBV25-1 with TRBJ2-7; D may be TRBD2 (5 bases). CDR1 is MGHDK, CDR2 SYGVNS, per germline. Trimming removed 3 bases from V and 2 bases from J, with 8 bases in between. This CDR3 has 13 residues.